This T cell receptor beta chain was identified in a study of monozygotic twins with inflammatory bowel disease. Study-wide findings and caveats: Subtypes among T cells remained indistinguishable.

The length of the CDR3 is 15 residues. The germline V gene encodes CDR1 MNHEY and CDR2 SMNVEV (reference sequence). A word on this clonotype: Its target is unknown.

Eight separate reactions for every sample produced the cDNA. The unique tags termed UMIs, each holding a 6-nucleotide sample barcode, were added by means of template switching. Amplification of TCRalpha and TCRbeta cDNA involved two nested PCRs that ran for about 15 and 9 cycles. Using the 5' RACE reads, TCRdb records one entry per CDR3 protein without DNA. This sample's clone table lists 210,000 or so distinct CDR3 sequences. The material sequenced was blood. The source is a human donor with ulcerative colitis or Crohn's disease, or a healthy co-twin of an affected twin (not recorded which). V usage is TRBV27 and J usage is TRBJ2-7; without DNA, the TCRdb call of TRBD1 cannot be checked. The chain's CDR3 is CASSPMEGVSYEQYF.